The next 23 T cell receptor beta chains were all read from a single sample in a study of T cell changes during pregnancy in multiple sclerosis (dated by TCRdb to between 2018 and 2021). Library preparation employed the immunoSEQ multiplex PCR assay. The source is immuneACCESS, and TCRdb retained only in-frame sequences with V and J called. Part of the clones is not carried over; for the studies checked, unresolved V genes explain less than half of this, and the remainder is unexplained. This sample lists fewer than 110,000 clones; almost 95% were detected once. The leading ten clones occupy 0.9% to 0.95% of the sample. This specimen consisted of peripheral blood, obtained after pregnancy. These receptors came from a female donor with multiple sclerosis, enrolled in a pregnancy study.

The chain is built from TRBV5-1 and TRBJ1-2, with D possibly matching TRBD1 (5 bases). The V end was cut by 4 bases, the J end by 4 bases, with 11 bases between. The CDR3 has 13 residues. Germline loops: CDR1 SGHRS, CDR2 YFSETQ. In DNA form, the CDR3 reads TGCGCCAGCAGCACGGGCGGGGGCTATGGCTACACCTTC. Its protein is CASSTGGGYGYTF.

In DNA form, the CDR3 reads TGCGCCAGCAGCCAAATGGGACAGGGACTCTTGGGGTCCCTCCACTTT. This sequence encodes CASSQMGQGLLGSLHF. The rearrangement links TRBV4-1 to TRBJ1-6; 9 bases fit TRBD1. The CDR3 covers 16 residues. The V and J ends lost 2 bases and 14 bases, in that order; junction bases with no gene match: 13. Germline V gives CDR1 MGHRA, CDR2 YSYEKL.

V is TRBV19 and J is TRBJ1-5; TRBD1 is a possible D gene (6 bases). The CDR3 loop spans 15 amino acids. From germline, CDR1 is LNHDA and CDR2 SQIVND (reference sequence). V was pared by 6 bases and J by 4 bases, with 16 bases between. CDR3 protein: CASRGGAFGNQPQHF. The DNA for the CDR3 is TGTGCCAGTAGGGGGGGGGCGTTCGGAAATCAGCCCCAGCATTTT.

The CDR3 region has the DNA TGTGCCAGCAGCTCTCCTAAGTACAGGCTCATTAATTCACCCCTCCACTTT. Residues: CASSSPKYRLINSPLHF. J is TRBJ1-6 and V is TRBV11-2; D may be TRBD1 (5 bases). Per germline, CDR1 SGHAT and CDR2 FQNNGV. This CDR3 region has 17 residues. Trimming took 4 bases from V and 6 from J, leaving 19 bases between them.

This rearrangement joins TRBV11-2 to TRBJ1-2; possibly TRBD1 for D (5 bases). This CDR3 comprises 16 residues. Germline V gene data show CDR1 as SGHAT and CDR2 as FQNNGV. V dropped 4 bases and J dropped 2 bases, with 17 bases sitting between them. CDR3 coding DNA: TGTGCCAGCAGCTCCCTGGTAGGGGCGCGGAACTATGGCTACACCTTC. As protein: CASSSLVGARNYGYTF.

The V call is TRBV11-2, the J call TRBJ1-4; 7 bases align to TRBD1. The CDR3 is 16 amino acids. The V and J ends lost 0 bases and 7 bases, in that order; junction bases with no gene match: 8. Looked up from germline, CDR1 is SGHAT and CDR2 is FQNNGV. For the CDR3, the DNA is TGTGCCAGCAGCTTAGATAGGGGACAGTTTCGTGAAAAACTGTTTTTT. It specifies CASSLDRGQFREKLFF.

This clone was seen just once. The rearrangement uses TRBV6-6 and TRBJ2-2; tentatively, D is TRBD2 (6 bases). Germline V gene data show CDR1 as MNHNY and CDR2 as SVGAGI (reference sequence). CDR3 length: 13 residues. Trimming cost V 10 bases and J 11 bases, with 20 bases left between them. CDR3 DNA: TGTGCCACCCAACTAACCGGGACTCGCGAGCTGTTTTTT. Its protein product is CATQLTGTRELFF.

The chain carries TRBV28 and TRBJ2-1, with 9 positions matching TRBD1. V was clipped by 6 bases and J by 15 bases; unmatched bases: 9. Germline-derived CDR1 and CDR2 are MDHEN and SYDVKM. The CDR3 is 12 residues long. CDR3 amino acids: CASRAPPGQGFF. Here the CDR3 DNA reads TGTGCCAGCAGGGCACCCCCGGGACAGGGGTTCTTC.

This chain connects TRBV5-1 to TRBJ2-7; 7 nucleotides line up with TRBD1. There are 16 residues in the CDR3. CDR1 is SGHRS and CDR2 is YFSETQ in the germline V gene. Unmatched junction bases numbered 12, after V lost 4 bases and J lost 2 bases. CDR3 amino acids: CASSSGPGQFTYEQYF. CDR3 sequence (DNA): TGCGCCAGCAGCAGCGGACCGGGACAGTTTACCTACGAGCAGTACTTC.

The rearrangement joins TRBV15 to TRBJ2-2, with TRBD2 matching 10 bases. V lost 3 bases to trimming and J lost 8 bases; unmatched junction nucleotides: 9. There are 16 residues in the CDR3. In germline, CDR1 is LNHNV, CDR2 YYDKDF (reference sequence). The CDR3 loop reads CATSSRLAGVGGELFF. The CDR3 DNA reads TGTGCCACCAGCAGCAGGCTAGCGGGAGTGGGAGGGGAGCTGTTTTTT.

This chain joins TRBV18 and TRBJ2-3, with 8 bases matching TRBD2. Germline CDR1 KGHSH, CDR2 LQKENI. The CDR3 spans 15 residues. J lost 1 base, V lost 4 bases, and 4 bases had no gene match. CDR3 sequence: CASSLQLAGTDTQYF. CDR3 coding DNA: TGTGCCAGCTCACTGCAACTAGCGGGCACAGATACGCAGTATTTT.

The J gene is TRBJ2-7, the V gene TRBV7-2; D might be TRBD1 (7 bases). CDR3 size: 16 residues. Germline V gene sequence: CDR1 SGHTA, CDR2 FQGNSA. V was trimmed by 0 bases and J by 3 bases, leaving 15 bases between them. The CDR3 protein is CASSLARGAGGYEQYF. CDR3 coding DNA: TGTGCCAGCAGCTTAGCAAGGGGGGCAGGGGGCTACGAGCAGTACTTC.

The CDR3 nucleotides read TGCGCCAGCAGCTCCTCGGGGAGAATTGAGATTAACTATGGCTACACCTTC. The encoded protein is CASSSSGRIEINYGYTF. The chain recombines TRBV5-1 with TRBJ1-2; no reliable D call. The CDR3 spans 17 residues. Germline CDR1 SGHRS, CDR2 YFSETQ. V dropped 3 bases and J dropped 1 base, with 19 bases sitting between them.

V and J are TRBV4-1 and TRBJ2-7; perhaps TRBD1 as D (6 bases). Germline loops: CDR1 MGHRA, CDR2 YSYEKL. The CDR3 has 16 residues. V lost 0 bases and J lost 2, with 14 bases in between. This chain's CDR3 is CASSQDGWGRPYEQYF. DNA for the CDR3: TGCGCCAGCAGCCAAGATGGTTGGGGGCGCCCCTACGAGCAGTACTTC.

V gene TRBV28 combines with J gene TRBJ2-7; 7 positions agree with TRBD1. The germline V gene encodes CDR1 MDHEN and CDR2 SYDVKM. CDR3 length: 14 residues. The junction had 7 bases not matched to a gene; V was cut back by 3 bases and J by 5 bases. CDR3 sequence reads: CASSFPQGVHEQYF. As DNA, the CDR3 is TGTGCCAGCAGTTTCCCCCAGGGGGTCCACGAGCAGTACTTC.

The chain links TRBV7-8 to TRBJ1-1, with D unclear. Trimming left V 1 base short and J 10 bases short, with 13 bases between. The germline gives CDR1 SGHVS, CDR2 FQNEAQ. This CDR3 has 13 amino acids. The CDR3 here is CASSLGDRRGAFF. As DNA, the CDR3 is TGTGCCAGCAGCTTAGGAGATAGGAGAGGAGCTTTCTTT.

V and J are TRBV7-3 and TRBJ2-1, with 15 bases matching TRBD2. J was trimmed by 7 bases and V by 6 bases; bases with no gene match: 4. Germline V lookup: CDR1 SGHTA, CDR2 FQGTGA. CDR3 length: 15 amino acids. In nucleotides, the CDR3 is TGTGCCAGCAGTGGACTAGCGGGGGGGTCAAATGAGCAGTTCTTC. It codes for CASSGLAGGSNEQFF.

This chain uses TRBV5-4 with TRBJ2-7; D ambiguous. From germline, CDR1 is SGHNT and CDR2 YYREEE (reference sequence). V was trimmed by 1 base and J by 3 bases, leaving 5 bases between them. The CDR3 extends over 12 amino acids. CDR3 coding DNA: TGTGCCAGCAGCTTGAATCTCTACGAGCAGTACTTC. This codes for CASSLNLYEQYF.

In its sample, this clone was seen a few times. The gene calls are TRBV28 and TRBJ1-3; D remains unclear. The germline CDR1 and CDR2 sequences are MDHEN and SYDVKM. The V and J ends lost 7 bases and 0 bases respectively, with 10 bases between them. The CDR3 is made up of 14 amino acids. The CDR3: CASTTVLSGNTIYF. The CDR3 region has the DNA TGTGCCAGCACTACAGTCCTCTCTGGAAACACCATATATTTT.

The rearrangement links TRBV7-9 to TRBJ1-4; TRBD1 is a possible D gene (6 bases). Germline lookup yields CDR1 SEHNR and CDR2 FQNEAQ (reference sequence). Trimming left V 5 bases short and J 8 bases short, with 12 bases between. This CDR3 is built from 13 residues. CDR3 bases: TGTGCCAGCAGCCCACAGGGTGGGGAAAAACTGTTTTTT. Its protein is CASSPQGGEKLFF.

As DNA, the CDR3 is TGCAGCGTTAAGACAGATTACGAGCAGTACTTC. This encodes CSVKTDYEQYF. The chain employs TRBV29-1 and TRBJ2-7, with D tentatively TRBD1 (5 bases). CDR3 length equals 11 residues. The germline V and J ends were trimmed by 5 bases and 4 bases, with 9 bases remaining between them. CDR1 and CDR2 from the germline V gene are SQVTM and ANQGSEA.

The rearrangement joins TRBV6-5 to TRBJ2-2; TRBD1 matches at 8 bases. The CDR3 contains 14 residues. Germline CDR1 and CDR2: MNHEY and SVGAGI. The J segment lost 7 bases and the V segment lost 5 bases, leaving 6 bases of the junction unmatched. CDR3 sequence reads: CASSTRGLNGELFF. The CDR3 bases are TGTGCCAGCAGTACCAGGGGGCTGAACGGGGAGCTGTTTTTT.

The chain links TRBV18 to TRBJ2-2; D is possibly TRBD2 (7 bases). Deletions cut 2 bases from V and 4 bases from J, with 20 bases between. The CDR3 totals 18 residues. Germline CDR1 reads KGHSH; CDR2 reads LQKENI. CDR3 protein: CASSPGTSPWEGTGELFF. The CDR3 nucleotides read TGTGCCAGCTCACCAGGGACATCTCCTTGGGAGGGCACCGGGGAGCTGTTTTTT. The whole variable domain, remainder taken from reference TRBV18 and TRBJ2-2, is NAGVMQNPRHLVRRRGQEARLRCSPMKGHSHVYWYRQLPEEGLKFMVYLQKENIIDESGMPKERFSAEFPKEGPSILRIQQVVRGDSAAYFCASSPGTSPWEGTGELFFGEGSRLTVL.